The clone carrying this T cell receptor beta chain was counted a few times. Clones were read by immunoSEQ multiplex PCR, and TCRdb kept only the in-frame ones, dropping some. The sample carries tens of thousands of clones, about 96% recorded once. The sample belongs to a study of technical replicates of blood from several donors. Sequenced sample: T cells isolated from PBMCs. This TCR was sampled from a human donor in good health.

CDR3 sequence: CASSVGPNNEQFF. In DNA, the CDR3 is TGTGCCAGCAGCGTAGGCCCTAACAATGAGCAGTTCTTC. The chain has TRBV9 and TRBJ2-1; D unresolved. Germline-derived CDR1 and CDR2 are SGDLS and YYNGEE. The CDR3 is 13 amino acids. The V end was cut by 0 bases, the J end by 5 bases, with 6 bases between.